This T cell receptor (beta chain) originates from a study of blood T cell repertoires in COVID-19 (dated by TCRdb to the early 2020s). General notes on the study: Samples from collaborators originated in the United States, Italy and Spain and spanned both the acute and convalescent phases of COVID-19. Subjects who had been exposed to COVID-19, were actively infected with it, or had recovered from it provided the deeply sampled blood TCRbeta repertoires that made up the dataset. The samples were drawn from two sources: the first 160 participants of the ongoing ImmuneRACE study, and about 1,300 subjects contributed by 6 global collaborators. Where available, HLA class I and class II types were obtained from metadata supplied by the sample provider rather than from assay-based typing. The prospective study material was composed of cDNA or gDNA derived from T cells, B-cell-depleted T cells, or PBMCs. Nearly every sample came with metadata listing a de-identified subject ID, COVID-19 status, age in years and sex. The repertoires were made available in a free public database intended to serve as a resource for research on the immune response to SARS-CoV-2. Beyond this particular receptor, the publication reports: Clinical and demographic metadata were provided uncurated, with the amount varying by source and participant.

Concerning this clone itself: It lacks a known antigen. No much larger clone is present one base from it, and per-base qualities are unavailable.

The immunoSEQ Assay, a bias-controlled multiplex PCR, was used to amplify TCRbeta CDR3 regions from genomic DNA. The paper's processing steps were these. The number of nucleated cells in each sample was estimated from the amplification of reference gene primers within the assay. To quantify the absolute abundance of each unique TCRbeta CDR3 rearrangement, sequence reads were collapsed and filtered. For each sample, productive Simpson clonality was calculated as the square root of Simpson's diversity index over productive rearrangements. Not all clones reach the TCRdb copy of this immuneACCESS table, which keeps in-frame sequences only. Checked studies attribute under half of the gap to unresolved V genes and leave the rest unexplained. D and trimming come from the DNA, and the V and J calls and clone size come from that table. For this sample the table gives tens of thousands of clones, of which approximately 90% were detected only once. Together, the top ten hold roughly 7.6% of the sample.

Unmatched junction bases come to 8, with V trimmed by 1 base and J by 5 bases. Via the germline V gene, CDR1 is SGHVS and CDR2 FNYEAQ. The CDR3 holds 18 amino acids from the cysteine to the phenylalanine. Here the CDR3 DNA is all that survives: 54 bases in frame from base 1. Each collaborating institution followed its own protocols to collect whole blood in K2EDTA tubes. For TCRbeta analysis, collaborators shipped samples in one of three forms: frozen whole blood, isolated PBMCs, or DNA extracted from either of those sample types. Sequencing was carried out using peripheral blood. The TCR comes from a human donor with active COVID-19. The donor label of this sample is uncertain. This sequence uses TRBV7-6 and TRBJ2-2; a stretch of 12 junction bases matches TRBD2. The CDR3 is CASSLVSSGRARTGELFF. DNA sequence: TGTGCCAGCAGCTTAGTATCTAGCGGGAGGGCCCGGACCGGGGAGCTGTTTTTT.